The T cell receptor beta chain described here comes from a study of blood T cell repertoires in COVID-19. Across the whole study: The study drew acute and convalescent COVID-19 samples from the United States, Italy and Spain.

The germline gives CDR1 SGHRS, CDR2 YFSETQ. Trimming removed 0 bases from V and 3 bases from J, with 13 bases in between. This CDR3 spans 16 amino acids. In the authors' workflow: Amplification with reference gene primers provided the estimates of nucleated cell counts. Method: immunoSEQ multiplex PCR; TCRdb's copy keeps in-frame clones and lacks some. V and J calls and clone size are as listed in that table; D and trimming were resolved from the DNA. Here the sample spans around 140,000 clones, around 90% being singletons. The clonotype originates from a man in his 70s with acute or convalescent COVID-19. Sequenced material: peripheral blood. J is TRBJ1-3 and V is TRBV5-1; a weak D match, TRBD1 (6 bases). Written as DNA, the CDR3 is TGCGCCAGCAGCTTGGCCGGGGGGCTGTATGGAAACACCATATATTTT. Protein: CASSLAGGLYGNTIYF.